The rows below give T cell receptor beta chains drawn from one sample of a study of OX40 agonist ivuxolimab in advanced cancers. Data came from immunoSEQ multiplex PCR; TCRdb stores just in-frame clones and leaves some out. The sample contains about 12,000 clones, about 76% of which appear only once. This sample comprised CD4+ or CD8+ T cells sorted from blood, obtained in a trial of the OX40 agonist ivuxolimab. The source is an adult with an advanced solid tumor such as melanoma, head and neck, liver or kidney cancer. Each CDR3 is given with its conserved first and last residue. A D gene is named only where the DNA matches it firmly. Only part of the rows carry a size: once, few, many, or a class if the clone is expanded.

v_call: TRBV15
j_call: TRBJ2-1
clone_size: .
d_call: TRBD2
cdr3_nt: TGTGCCACCAGCAGAGAGAGGGGCAGCGGGAGGGCAAATGAGCAGTTCTTC
cdr3_aa: CATSRERGSGRANEQFF

v_call: TRBV19
j_call: TRBJ1-4
clone_size: .
d_call: .
cdr3_nt: TGTGCCAGTAGTATGGTCGGGACTGGGTATGAAAAACTGTTTTTT
cdr3_aa: CASSMVGTGYEKLFF

v_call: TRBV15
j_call: TRBJ2-4
clone_size: .
d_call: .
cdr3_nt: TGTGCCACCAGCAGATCGGACCTTGGCTCGGGCATTCAGTACTTC
cdr3_aa: CATSRSDLGSGIQYF

v_call: TRBV14
j_call: TRBJ2-7
clone_size: .
d_call: TRBD1
cdr3_nt: TGTGCCAGCAGCCAAGATACGGGGACAGGAGAGCAGTACTTC
cdr3_aa: CASSQDTGTGEQYF

v_call: TRBV7-6
j_call: TRBJ1-1
clone_size: .
d_call: .
cdr3_nt: TGTGCCAGCAGCTCCGGGACAAATTTCAACACTGAAGCTTTCTTT
cdr3_aa: CASSSGTNFNTEAFF

v_call: TRBV15
j_call: TRBJ2-1
clone_size: .
d_call: .
cdr3_nt: TGTGCCACCAGCAGAGGGAGAGGTTACAATGAGCAGTTCTTC
cdr3_aa: CATSRGRGYNEQFF

v_call: TRBV11-2
j_call: TRBJ1-2
clone_size: few
d_call: .
cdr3_nt: TGTGCCAGCAGCTCCGCAGAAGGGGTCTATGGCTACACCTTC
cdr3_aa: CASSSAEGVYGYTF

v_call: TRBV2
j_call: TRBJ1-1
clone_size: .
d_call: .
cdr3_nt: TGTGCCAGCAGCCGACAGGTTACTGAAGCTTTCTTT
cdr3_aa: CASSRQVTEAFF

v_call: TRBV2
j_call: TRBJ2-3
clone_size: medium-sized
d_call: TRBD1
cdr3_nt: TGTGCCAGCAGTTACCGGGACAGGGACACAGATACGCAGTATTTT
cdr3_aa: CASSYRDRDTDTQYF

v_call: TRBV27
j_call: TRBJ1-2
clone_size: .
d_call: TRBD1
cdr3_nt: TGTGCCAGCAGTTCCGGGACAGGGCAAGGCTACACCTTC
cdr3_aa: CASSSGTGQGYTF

v_call: TRBV16
j_call: TRBJ1-1
clone_size: .
d_call: TRBD1
cdr3_nt: TGTGCCAGCAGCGAAGGCAGGGGGCTGAACACTGAAGCTTTCTTT
cdr3_aa: CASSEGRGLNTEAFF

v_call: TRBV27
j_call: TRBJ2-3
clone_size: .
d_call: TRBD2
cdr3_nt: TGTGCCAGCAGTCTAAGGACTAGCGGGATATCCACAGATACGCAGTATTTT
cdr3_aa: CASSLRTSGISTDTQYF

v_call: TRBV9
j_call: TRBJ2-5
clone_size: .
d_call: .
cdr3_nt: TGTGCCAGCAGCGGTGGGAGGCAAGAGACCCAGTACTTC
cdr3_aa: CASSGGRQETQYF

v_call: TRBV6-1
j_call: TRBJ2-7
clone_size: .
d_call: TRBD1
cdr3_nt: TGTGCCAGCAGTAGGGTGGACAGGGGATTTCACGAGCAGTACTTC
cdr3_aa: CASSRVDRGFHEQYF

v_call: TRBV27
j_call: TRBJ2-5
clone_size: .
d_call: .
cdr3_nt: TGTGCCAGCAGTTTACGTGAAGGGTGGAAGACCCAGTACTTC
cdr3_aa: CASSLREGWKTQYF

v_call: TRBV4-1
j_call: TRBJ2-1
clone_size: few
d_call: .
cdr3_nt: TGCGCCAGCAGCCAAGATCGGCGGTCTTCGAATGAGCAGTTCTTC
cdr3_aa: CASSQDRRSSNEQFF

v_call: TRBV6-1
j_call: TRBJ2-7
clone_size: .
d_call: .
cdr3_nt: TGTGCCAGCAGTGTGTACAGATCCTACGAGCAGTACTTC
cdr3_aa: CASSVYRSYEQYF

v_call: TRBV6-6
j_call: TRBJ1-1
clone_size: .
d_call: TRBD1
cdr3_nt: TGTGCCAGCAGTTCTTTACAGGGGAAGAACACTGAAGCTTTCTTT
cdr3_aa: CASSSLQGKNTEAFF

v_call: TRBV4-1
j_call: TRBJ2-1
clone_size: few
d_call: TRBD1
cdr3_nt: TGCGCCAGCAGCCTCCGATACCCCGACAGGGCTTCCTACAATGAGCAGTTCTTC
cdr3_aa: CASSLRYPDRASYNEQFF

v_call: TRBV7-6
j_call: TRBJ2-6
clone_size: .
d_call: .
cdr3_nt: TGTGCCAGCAGCCGCAGCTCTGGGGCCAACGTCCTGACTTTC
cdr3_aa: CASSRSSGANVLTF

v_call: TRBV28
j_call: TRBJ2-5
clone_size: few
d_call: TRBD1
cdr3_nt: TGTGCCAGCAGTCCGTACAGGGGGCTGGGAGAGACCCAGTACTTC
cdr3_aa: CASSPYRGLGETQYF

v_call: TRBV5-1
j_call: TRBJ2-3
clone_size: .
d_call: TRBD2
cdr3_nt: TGCGCCAGCAGCTTGTTTACTAGCGGGAGGGCAGATACGCAGTATTTT
cdr3_aa: CASSLFTSGRADTQYF

v_call: TRBV28
j_call: TRBJ1-1
clone_size: .
d_call: .
cdr3_nt: TGTGCCAGCAGTATAACACAGGGTAGCACTGAAGCTTTCTTT
cdr3_aa: CASSITQGSTEAFF

v_call: TRBV25-1
j_call: TRBJ2-7
clone_size: once
d_call: .
cdr3_nt: TGTGCCAGCAGCCACCAGGAGACCTACGAGCAGTACTTC
cdr3_aa: CASSHQETYEQYF

v_call: TRBV9
j_call: TRBJ1-5
clone_size: .
d_call: .
cdr3_nt: TGTGCCAGCAGCGTCGGCTTCCTGTCTAATCAGCCCCAGCATTTT
cdr3_aa: CASSVGFLSNQPQHF

v_call: TRBV9
j_call: TRBJ2-1
clone_size: .
d_call: .
cdr3_nt: TGTGCCAGCAGCGTCCGGGGGGCTAGCGAGTACAATGAGCAGTTCTTC
cdr3_aa: CASSVRGASEYNEQFF

v_call: TRBV9
j_call: TRBJ1-4
clone_size: .
d_call: .
cdr3_nt: TGTGCCAGCAGCGTAGAGGGGAAGGACAAACTGTTTTTT
cdr3_aa: CASSVEGKDKLFF

v_call: TRBV28
j_call: TRBJ2-1
clone_size: few
d_call: TRBD1
cdr3_nt: TGTGCCAGCAGTTTAGGGACAGGGACCCACAATGAGCAGTTCTTC
cdr3_aa: CASSLGTGTHNEQFF

v_call: TRBV7-9
j_call: TRBJ2-1
clone_size: .
d_call: TRBD2
cdr3_nt: TGTGCCAGCAGCCCCCGTAGCGGGAGGGCCGGGGATGAGCAGTTCTTC
cdr3_aa: CASSPRSGRAGDEQFF

v_call: TRBV2
j_call: TRBJ2-3
clone_size: .
d_call: .
cdr3_nt: TGTGCCAGCAGAGCCTCTAGCGACCGCACGAATACGCAGTATTTT
cdr3_aa: CASRASSDRTNTQYF

v_call: TRBV6-6
j_call: TRBJ1-4
clone_size: .
d_call: .
cdr3_nt: TGTGCCAGCATGGCACCTACAGGAACTAATGAAAAACTGTTTTTT
cdr3_aa: CASMAPTGTNEKLFF

v_call: TRBV27
j_call: TRBJ1-3
clone_size: .
d_call: .
cdr3_nt: TGTGCCAGCAGTTTATTCGCAGGGGACTACTCTGGAAACACCATATATTTT
cdr3_aa: CASSLFAGDYSGNTIYF

v_call: TRBV9
j_call: TRBJ2-3
clone_size: .
d_call: .
cdr3_nt: TGTGCCAGCAGCGTAATCGACCGCACAGATACGCAGTATTTT
cdr3_aa: CASSVIDRTDTQYF

v_call: TRBV2
j_call: TRBJ1-5
clone_size: .
d_call: TRBD1
cdr3_nt: TGTGCCAGCCTGGGGACAGGCGTTAATCAGCCCCAGCATTTT
cdr3_aa: CASLGTGVNQPQHF

v_call: TRBV27
j_call: TRBJ2-2
clone_size: .
d_call: .
cdr3_nt: TGTGCCAGCAGTTTATTCCCCCCGGGGGACACCGGGGAGCTGTTTTTT
cdr3_aa: CASSLFPPGDTGELFF

v_call: TRBV6-5
j_call: TRBJ1-5
clone_size: .
d_call: .
cdr3_nt: TGTGCCAGCAGTTCGGGCCAGAAAAATCAGCCCCAGCATTTT
cdr3_aa: CASSSGQKNQPQHF

v_call: TRBV29-1
j_call: TRBJ2-5
clone_size: once
d_call: TRBD1
cdr3_nt: TGCAGCGTCACAGGGGAATGGGAGACCCAGTACTTC
cdr3_aa: CSVTGEWETQYF

v_call: TRBV7-9
j_call: TRBJ2-7
clone_size: .
d_call: TRBD1
cdr3_nt: TGTGCCAGCAACGGACAGGGGGCGGACGAGCAGTACTTC
cdr3_aa: CASNGQGADEQYF

v_call: TRBV5-1
j_call: TRBJ1-5
clone_size: .
d_call: TRBD1
cdr3_nt: TGCGCCAGCAGCCTGGGACAGGGGGAGCATCAGCCCCAGCATTTT
cdr3_aa: CASSLGQGEHQPQHF